This T cell receptor beta chain came from a study of CXCR3-negative and CXCR3-positive naive CD8 T cells. General study findings and limits: Memory CD8+ cells had much lower diversity, and both naive subsets had comparably high diversity. TRB CDR3 hydrophobicity was greater in CXCR3-positive naive cells than in CXCR3-negative naive cells.

On this clonotype itself: Its antigen is unknown.

CDR1 is DFQATT and CDR2 is SNEGSKA in the germline V gene (reference sequence). The CDR3 is 17 residues long. The authors prepared UMI-labeled TRB cDNA libraries by 5' RACE. TCRdb reanalyzed the 5' RACE reads and collapses them to one entry per CDR3 protein, without DNA. The sample's table shows about 110,000 distinct CDR3 sequences. The chain links TRBV20-1 to TRBJ2-7; TCRdb indicates TRBD2, and absent DNA this call remains unverified. The sequence came from a human donor in good health. Some clones in this sample may be carry-over from other donors' samples. Sequencing used naive CXCR3+ CD8+ T cells from blood. The subset was: CD45RO-CCR7+CD27+CD95- naive CD8+ T cells expressing CXCR3 (TNR3+). Here the CDR3 reads CSARDRELAGGTYEQYF.